One sample yielded the 26 T cell receptor beta chains listed below, sequenced in a study of cytomegalovirus exposure and HLA in healthy donors. Primers for the PCR totalled 60 Vbeta and 13 Jbeta. Produced via immunoSEQ multiplex PCR; TCRdb's table is partial and in-frame only. The sample records over 150,000 clones, about four fifths being singletons. Sequenced: PBMCs. The receptor source for this set is a male donor in good health and CMV-seronegative.

This clone was counted once. The chain joins TRBV2 to TRBJ1-2; 9 bases line up with TRBD1. The CDR3 sequence is 13 residues long. Germline CDR1 is SNHLY and CDR2 is FYNNEI. V lost 6 bases, J lost 7 bases, and 6 bases stayed unmatched. The CDR3 region is CASRIQGAPGYTF. CDR3 sequence (DNA): TGTGCCAGCAGGATACAGGGGGCCCCTGGCTACACCTTC.

The chain joins TRBV28 to TRBJ2-7; D remains ambiguous. Germline assignment: CDR1 MDHEN and CDR2 SYDVKM. The CDR3 sequence is 13 residues long. Trimming removed 7 bases from V and 2 bases from J, with 12 bases in between. CDR3 DNA sequence: TGTGCCAGCATGCCCCTAAATACCTACGAGCAGTACTTC. The encoded protein is CASMPLNTYEQYF.

The chain combines TRBV11-2 with TRBJ2-3, with D possibly TRBD2 on 5 matching bases. The ends were cut back, 6 bases at V and 7 bases at J, with 17 bases in the middle. In germline, CDR1 is SGHAT, CDR2 FQNNGV. CDR3 length: 14 amino acids. The CDR3 DNA follows: TGTGCCAGCAGTCGCCAAAGCCGGGGAAATACGCAGTATTTT. Translating gives CASSRQSRGNTQYF.

The chain employs TRBV6-1 and TRBJ2-7; D gene uncertain. This CDR3 is 14 amino acids long. Germline CDR1 MNHNS, CDR2 SASEGT. V was cut by 2 bases and J by 0 bases, with 8 bases left in between. CDR3 coding DNA: TGTGCCAGCAGTGAATATACAGTCTCCTACGAGCAGTACTTC. Its protein is CASSEYTVSYEQYF.

CDR3 residues: CASSLEIGREGHYEQYF. As DNA, the CDR3 is TGTGCCAGCAGCTTAGAGATTGGGCGGGAGGGACACTACGAGCAGTACTTC. The chain carries TRBV7-9 and TRBJ2-5; 9 bases map to TRBD2. The J call is doubtful: the DNA matches TRBJ2-7 better. Germline assignment: CDR1 SEHNR and CDR2 FQNEAQ (reference sequence). There are 17 residues in the CDR3.

This chain connects TRBV19 to TRBJ1-5, with D unclear. The CDR3 extends over 14 amino acids. V shed 8 bases and J shed 2 bases, with 13 bases lying between them. Germline V gene sequence: CDR1 LNHDA, CDR2 SQIVND (reference sequence). The CDR3, as DNA: TGTGCCAGTGGTGGAGTTTGGGGCAATCAGCCCCAGCATTTT. This sequence encodes CASGGVWGNQPQHF.

The rearrangement links TRBV27 to TRBJ2-3; 8 bases are a match to TRBD2. The CDR3 spans 15 residues. Trimming removed 5 bases from V and 2 bases from J; junction bases left unmatched: 6. Germline V gene lookup returns CDR1 MNHEY and CDR2 SMNVEV (reference sequence). The CDR3 reads CASSQLGGVTDTQYF. The DNA of the CDR3 is TGTGCCAGCAGTCAACTCGGGGGGGTCACAGATACGCAGTATTTT.

This clone has just a few counts. The CDR3 loop reads CASSFGLAGSNEQFF. CDR3 nucleotide sequence: TGTGCCAGCAGCTTCGGCCTAGCGGGTTCTAATGAGCAGTTCTTC. This rearrangement joins TRBV7-3 to TRBJ2-1, with 8 bases matching TRBD2. The CDR3 loop spans 15 amino acids. Looked up from germline, CDR1 is SGHTA and CDR2 is FQGTGA. Trimming took 3 bases from V and 7 from J; bases not matched to a gene: 8.

This chain connects TRBV5-6 to TRBJ1-6, with 7 bases that match TRBD1. The CDR3 is made up of 15 amino acids. Germline V gene sequence: CDR1 SGHDT, CDR2 YYEEEE. V lost 5 bases to trimming and J lost 4 bases; unmatched junction nucleotides: 6. CDR3 loop: CASSSGGSYNSPLHF. The CDR3 nucleotides read TGTGCCAGCAGTTCAGGGGGATCTTATAATTCACCCCTCCACTTT.

J is TRBJ1-3 and V is TRBV6-5; TRBD1 agrees at 11 bases. CDR1 and CDR2 (germline): MNHEY, SVGAGI. The CDR3 has 16 residues. V lost 2 bases, J lost 0 bases, and 0 bases stayed unmatched. CDR3 loop: CASSYGTGGSGNTIYF. The CDR3 coding sequence is TGTGCCAGCAGTTACGGGACAGGGGGCTCTGGAAACACCATATATTTT.

The DNA of the CDR3 is TGTGCCAGCAGCCAATCGGGGCAAGCGGGTACGCAGTATTTT. The encoded protein is CASSQSGQAGTQYF. The V call is TRBV14, the J call TRBJ2-3; D is perhaps TRBD2 (6 bases). Germline assignment: CDR1 SGHDN and CDR2 FVKESK. This CDR3 region has 14 residues. Trimming removed 2 bases from V and 8 bases from J, with 14 bases in between.

The chain joins TRBV6-1 to TRBJ1-5; TRBD1 agrees at 7 bases. V was pared by 7 bases and J by 1 base, with 7 bases of the junction left unmatched. The CDR3 is made up of 15 amino acids. CDR1 is MNHNS and CDR2 is SASEGT in the germline V gene. The CDR3, as DNA: TGTGCCAGCAAACTAATACAGGGGAGCAATCAGCCCCAGCATTTT. It yields the protein CASKLIQGSNQPQHF.

The table lists this clone with a few counts. V and J are TRBV5-1 and TRBJ1-2, with D unresolved. The length of the CDR3 is 14 residues. Trimming left V 5 bases short and J 2 bases short, with 13 bases between. Germline V CDR1 and CDR2: SGHRS, YFSETQ. The CDR3 is CASSFGEANYGYTF. The CDR3 DNA sequence: TGCGCCAGCAGTTTTGGGGAGGCAAACTATGGCTACACCTTC.

This CDR3 is CASSNLGQGNFHQPQHF. CDR3 coding DNA: TGTGCCAGCAGCAACCTTGGACAGGGAAATTTTCATCAGCCCCAGCATTTT. The chain couples TRBV7-8 to TRBJ1-5, with 8 nucleotides matching TRBD1. Germline V lookup: CDR1 SGHVS, CDR2 FQNEAQ. After removal of 5 bases from V and 5 bases from J, the junction contained 14 bases not matched to a gene. This CDR3 region has 17 residues. The entire variable domain, with the rest obtained from reference TRBV7-8 and TRBJ1-5, is as follows: GAGVSQSPRYKVAKRGQDVALRCDPISGHVSLFWYQQALGQGPEFLTYFQNEAQLDKSGLPSDRFFAERPEGSVSTLKIQRTQQEDSAVYLCASSNLGQGNFHQPQHFGDGTRLSIL.

This chain uses TRBV5-4 with TRBJ1-5; a possible D gene is TRBD1 (5 bases). The length of the CDR3 is 15 residues. Looked up from germline, CDR1 is SGHNT and CDR2 is YYREEE (reference sequence). The germline V and J ends were trimmed by 4 bases and 0 bases, with 11 bases remaining between them. For the CDR3, the DNA is TGTGCCAGCAGCACAGGACCCTTTAGCAATCAGCCCCAGCATTTT. Encoded protein: CASSTGPFSNQPQHF.

The chain carries TRBV11-2 and TRBJ2-1; 7 bases agree with TRBD1. The CDR3 sequence is 16 residues long. The V gene's germline CDR1 is SGHAT and CDR2 FQNNGV. The V and J ends lost 2 bases and 12 bases, in that order; junction bases with no gene match: 16. CDR3 in DNA: TGTGCCAGCAGCTTACACGGACAGGAGGTGACAGTCTCGCAGTTCTTC. This encodes CASSLHGQEVTVSQFF.

The rearrangement links TRBV6-6 to TRBJ1-5, with a possible D match to TRBD1 (6 bases). The CDR3 is made up of 12 amino acids. Germline V lookup: CDR1 MNHNY, CDR2 SVGAGI (reference sequence). V lost 5 bases and J 7 bases, leaving 9 bases between the germline ends. CDR3 sequence (DNA): TGTGCCAGCAGTGGCCAGGGGCAGCCCCAGCATTTT. This sequence encodes CASSGQGQPQHF.

The V gene is TRBV19, the J gene TRBJ1-1, with D hard to call. V lost 3 bases, J lost 6 bases, and 8 bases lay in between. Looked up from germline, CDR1 is LNHDA and CDR2 is SQIVND (reference sequence). The CDR3 runs to 12 residues. The CDR3, as DNA: TGTGCCAGTAGTATTACGAGGGCTGAAGCTTTCTTT. Protein product: CASSITRAEAFF. Together with reference TRBV19 and TRBJ1-1, the CDR3 gives the full variable domain: DGGITQSPKYLFRKEGQNVTLSCEQNLNHDAMYWYRQDPGQGLRLIYYSQIVNDFQKGDIAEGYSVSREKKESFPLTVTSAQKNPTAFYLCASSITRAEAFFGQGTRLTVV.

Of note for this clone: The junction shows a germline mismatch at one end, possibly a read error. This sequence joins TRBV11-2 and TRBJ2-5; 9 bases are a match to TRBD1. The CDR3 loop spans 16 amino acids. Germline V gives CDR1 SGHAT, CDR2 FQNNGV. The DNA for the CDR3 is TGTGCCAGCAGCTTAGGGGACAGGGCTGGGCAAGAGATCCAGTACTTC. It specifies CASSLGDRAGQEIQYF.

A remark on this clone: Other nucleotide sequences from this sample produce the same CDR3. For the CDR3, the DNA is TGCGCCAGTTCGCGGGACAGCTCCTACAATGAGCAGTTCTTC. It specifies CASSRDSSYNEQFF. The chain recombines TRBV5-1 with TRBJ2-1; D possibly corresponds to TRBD1 (7 bases). The germline V gene encodes CDR1 SGHRS and CDR2 YFSETQ. V was pared by 8 bases and J by 0 bases, with 12 bases between. This CDR3 has 14 amino acids.

This clone appeared once. The chain uses TRBV7-2 and TRBJ1-2, with D hard to call. Germline assignment: CDR1 SGHTA and CDR2 FQGNSA. This CDR3 spans 12 amino acids. V was trimmed by 5 bases and J by 5 bases, leaving 9 bases between them. The CDR3 sequence: CASSPREYGYTF. The CDR3 DNA is TGTGCCAGCAGCCCGCGGGAGTATGGCTACACCTTC.

The CDR3 bases are TGTGCCAGCAGTTTTAGCGGAACATTCGATGAGCAGTTCTTC. Protein sequence: CASSFSGTFDEQFF. The gene calls are TRBV6-5 and TRBJ2-1; D might be TRBD2 (6 bases). This CDR3 region has 14 residues. Trimming left V 4 bases short and J 8 bases short, with 15 bases between. Germline CDR1 MNHEY, CDR2 SVGAGI.

There are a few counts of this clone. The chain employs TRBV30 and TRBJ1-5; 9 bases are a match to TRBD1. V lost 0 bases, J lost 4 bases, and 4 bases stayed unmatched. The CDR3 length is 15 residues. Per the germline V gene, CDR1 is GTSNPN and CDR2 is SVGIG (reference sequence). CDR3 coding DNA: TGTGCCTGGAGTGTAGGCGGGACAGGGAATCAGCCCCAGCATTTT. Translating it yields CAWSVGGTGNQPQHF.

V and J are TRBV4-1 and TRBJ1-5; tentatively, D is TRBD1 (6 bases). Germline CDR1 is MGHRA and CDR2 is YSYEKL. This CDR3 has 15 residues. Trimming pared 0 bases from V and 4 bases from J, leaving 10 bases between. Here the CDR3 reads CASSQDTRGNQPQHF. As DNA, the CDR3 is TGCGCCAGCAGCCAAGATACCAGGGGAAATCAGCCCCAGCATTTT.

The chain combines TRBV9 with TRBJ2-7; a weak D match, TRBD2 (5 bases). The CDR3 covers 14 residues. The V and J ends lost 10 bases and 5 bases respectively, with 22 bases between them. Germline V gives CDR1 SGDLS, CDR2 YYNGEE. The CDR3 DNA sequence: TGTGCCTCCTCAGGTGGTCGGTCGAGGGACGAGCAGTACTTC. Protein product: CASSGGRSRDEQYF.

The CDR3 DNA sequence: TGTGCCATCAGTGAGGTTCAGGGGCAGGGTGGCTACACCTTC. Translating gives CAISEVQGQGGYTF. The chain combines TRBV10-3 with TRBJ1-2; D might be TRBD1 (6 bases). V was pared by 2 bases and J by 7 bases, with 14 bases between. Germline V lookup: CDR1 ENHRY, CDR2 SYGVKD. The CDR3 has 14 residues.